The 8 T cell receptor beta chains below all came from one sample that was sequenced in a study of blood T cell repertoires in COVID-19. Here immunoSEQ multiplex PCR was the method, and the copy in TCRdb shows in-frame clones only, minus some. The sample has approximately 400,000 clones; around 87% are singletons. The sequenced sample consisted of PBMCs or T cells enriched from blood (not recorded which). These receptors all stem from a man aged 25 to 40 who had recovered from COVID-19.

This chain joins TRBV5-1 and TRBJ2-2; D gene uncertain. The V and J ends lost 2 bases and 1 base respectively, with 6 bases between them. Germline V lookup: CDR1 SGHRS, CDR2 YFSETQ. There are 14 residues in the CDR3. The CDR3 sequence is CASSLQENTGELFF. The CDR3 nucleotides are TGCGCCAGCAGCTTACAAGAGAACACCGGGGAGCTGTTTTTT.

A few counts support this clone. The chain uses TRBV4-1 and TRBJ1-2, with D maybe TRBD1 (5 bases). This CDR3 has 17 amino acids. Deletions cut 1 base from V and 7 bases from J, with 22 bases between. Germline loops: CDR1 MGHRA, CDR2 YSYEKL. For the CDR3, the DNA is TGCGCCAGCAGCCAAGGGAATACAGATCCAGGGCTCCGTGGCTACACCTTC. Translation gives CASSQGNTDPGLRGYTF.

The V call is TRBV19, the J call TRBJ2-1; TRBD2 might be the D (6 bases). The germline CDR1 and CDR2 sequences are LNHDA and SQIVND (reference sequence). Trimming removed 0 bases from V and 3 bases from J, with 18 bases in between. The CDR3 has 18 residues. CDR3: CASSIEPPGLPRYNEQFF. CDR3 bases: TGTGCCAGTAGTATAGAACCTCCGGGACTCCCCCGCTACAATGAGCAGTTCTTC.

The CDR3 is CASTQRGLVSPLHF. The CDR3 region has the DNA TGTGCCAGCACCCAAAGAGGGCTCGTTTCACCCCTCCACTTT. This chain uses TRBV27 with TRBJ1-6; D is uncertain. V lost 7 bases and J lost 9, with 16 bases in between. Germline CDR1 is MNHEY and CDR2 is SMNVEV (reference sequence). The length of the CDR3 is 14 residues.

For the CDR3, the DNA is TGTGCCAGCAGCTCTAGCGGGGGAGGGGGAGATACGCAGTATTTT. Protein: CASSSSGGGGDTQYF. V usage is TRBV7-8 and J usage is TRBJ2-3; 10 bases line up with TRBD2. This CDR3 region has 15 residues. Germline V gene lookup returns CDR1 SGHVS and CDR2 FQNEAQ. Unmatched junction bases numbered 6, after V lost 4 bases and J lost 5 bases. The variable domain in full, with the rest retrieved from reference TRBV7-8 and TRBJ2-3, is GAGVSQSPRYKVAKRGQDVALRCDPISGHVSLFWYQQALGQGPEFLTYFQNEAQLDKSGLPSDRFFAERPEGSVSTLKIQRTQQEDSAVYLCASSSSGGGGDTQYFGPGTRLTVL.

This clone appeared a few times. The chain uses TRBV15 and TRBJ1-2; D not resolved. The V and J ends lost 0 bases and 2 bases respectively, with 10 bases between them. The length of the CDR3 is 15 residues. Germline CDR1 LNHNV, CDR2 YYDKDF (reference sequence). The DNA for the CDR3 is TGTGCCACCAGCAGAGATCTCGGCGGGAACTATGGCTACACCTTC. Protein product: CATSRDLGGNYGYTF.

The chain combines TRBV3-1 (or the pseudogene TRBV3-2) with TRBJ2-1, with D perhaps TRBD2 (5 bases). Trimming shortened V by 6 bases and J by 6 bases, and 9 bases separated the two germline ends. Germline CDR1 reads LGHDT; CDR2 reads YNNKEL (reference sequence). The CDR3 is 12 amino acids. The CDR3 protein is CASSPAGNEQFF. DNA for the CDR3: TGTGCCAGCAGTCCTGCGGGCAATGAGCAGTTCTTC.

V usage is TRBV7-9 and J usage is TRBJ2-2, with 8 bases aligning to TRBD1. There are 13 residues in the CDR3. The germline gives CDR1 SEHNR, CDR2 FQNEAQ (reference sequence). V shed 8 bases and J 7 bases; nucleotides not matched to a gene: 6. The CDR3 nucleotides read TGTGCCAGCCGAGCAGGGGGCATCGGGGAGCTGTTTTTT. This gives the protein CASRAGGIGELFF.